This TCR beta chain stems from a study of OX40 agonist ivuxolimab in advanced cancers. A note on the overall study: Ivuxolimab was an agonistic, fully human IgG2 monoclonal antibody directed against OX40 (CD134), a costimulatory receptor. Of the 50 to 55 dose-escalation patients, hepatocellular carcinoma was present in roughly 19, melanoma in roughly 15, renal cell carcinoma in 9 and head and neck cancer in 9. A male proportion of around 81% and a mean age of 60 years, ranging from about 20 to 79, were recorded for the dose-escalation cohort. Three dose-escalation patients achieved partial responses, one with hepatocellular carcinoma and two with cutaneous melanoma. The point of sequencing TCRbeta in the periphery was to test whether ivuxolimab changed TCR sequence diversity and drove clonal T-cell expansion. Intravenous ivuxolimab was administered to patients every 2 weeks at six dose levels: 0.01, 0.1, 0.3, 1.5, 3 and 10 mg/kg. Prior anti-PD-1, anti-PD-L1 or anti-CTLA-4 therapy was permitted, and 40% to 50% of dose-escalation patients had received checkpoint inhibitors. The paper covers the monotherapy dose-escalation part of the phase I ivuxolimab trial, which included N = 52 patients.

Study-level results and caveats: After ivuxolimab, expanded clones were on average more numerous among CD8+ T cells than among CD4+ T cells. Low levels of normalized T-cell clonal expansion were also shown by some nonresponding patients. Antigen specificity was not determined for the clonally expanded peripheral T cells. At doses from 0.1 to 3.0 mg/kg, clonal expansion was seen in both CD4+ and CD8+ blood T cells between baseline and week 6. In the 0.1-3.0 mg/kg groups, partial responders had among the lowest normalized peripheral clonal expansion, particularly in CD8+ T cells.

The CDR3 measures 18 amino acids from cysteine to phenylalanine. Only the CDR3 DNA stays, 54 bases, in frame from base 1. A distance of 17 bases separates the germline ends of V and J, which lose 4 bases and 1 base respectively. CDR1 and CDR2, per the germline V gene, are MDHEN and SYDVKM. As to this clone: Its target antigen remains unknown. Base qualities are missing; no much larger clone stands one base away.

Genomic DNA was isolated from the sorted cells so that the TCRbeta CDR3 region could be sequenced. The immunoSEQ Assay was used to sequence the TCRbeta CDR3 regions. TCRdb re-hosts the immuneACCESS table, in-frame sequences only. Its copies lack some clones; in the studies checked, an unresolved V gene accounts for under half of them, and the cause for the rest is not known. The sample includes around 20,000 clones, with about 84% observed a single time. In total, the top ten clones hold around 15% of the sample. The trial excluded patients who had a history of autoimmune disease or were on systemic immunosuppression. In every dose cohort, peripheral blood was drawn for TCR sequencing at baseline, cycle 4 day 1, and cycle 7 day 1. Samples came from an open-label, multicenter, first-in-human phase I dose-escalation trial of ivuxolimab. Adults with locally advanced or metastatic melanoma, renal cell, hepatocellular, or head and neck squamous cell carcinoma were enrolled in the trial. Before TCR sequencing, CD4+ T cells and CD8+ T cells from peripheral blood were sorted into separate populations.

Recombination joined TRBV28 with TRBJ2-6; the D segment cannot be called with confidence. Sequenced here: CD4+ or CD8+ T cells sorted from blood, sampled in a trial of the OX40 agonist ivuxolimab. The receptor was isolated from an adult with an advanced solid tumor such as melanoma, head and neck, liver or kidney cancer. At the DNA level, the sequence is TGTGCCAGCAGTTCTTGGGTGCCACATAAGTCTGGGGCCAACGTCCTGACTTTC. This yields the protein CASSSWVPHKSGANVLTF.